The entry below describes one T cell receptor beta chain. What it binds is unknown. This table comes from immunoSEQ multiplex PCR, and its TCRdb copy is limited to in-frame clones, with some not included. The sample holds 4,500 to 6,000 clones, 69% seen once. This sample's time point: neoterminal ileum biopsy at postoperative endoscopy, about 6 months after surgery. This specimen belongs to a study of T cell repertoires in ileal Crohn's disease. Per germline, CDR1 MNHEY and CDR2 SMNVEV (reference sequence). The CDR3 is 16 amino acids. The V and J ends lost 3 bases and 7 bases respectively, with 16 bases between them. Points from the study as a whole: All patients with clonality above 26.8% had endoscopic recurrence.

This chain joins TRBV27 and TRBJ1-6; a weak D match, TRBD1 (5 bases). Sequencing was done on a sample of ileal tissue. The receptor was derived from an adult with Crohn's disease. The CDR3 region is CASSFLLFGGNSPLHF. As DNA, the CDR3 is TGTGCCAGCAGTTTCCTCTTGTTTGGGGGGAATTCACCCCTCCACTTT.